A single sample is the source of the 26 T cell receptor beta chains below, sequenced in a study of tumor and adjacent non-tumor tissue in lung cancer. The library came from three nested PCR rounds adapted from ARM-PCR protocols. TCRdb itself ran the multiplex PCR reads through MiXCR, one entry per CDR3 protein. The data contain around 57,000 distinct CDR3 sequences, more than 55% of them singletons. RNA was extracted from bulk tissue without any cell sorting. Distant lung tissue was collected more than 3 cm away from the tumor edge. Sequencing used distant non-tumor lung tissue. These receptors came from a man between 65 and 79 years old with non-small cell lung cancer.

A note on this clonotype: A read error may account for a junction end that differs from germline. The V call is TRBV13, the J call TRBJ1-5, with D possibly being TRBD1 (5 bases). Germline-derived CDR1 and CDR2 are PRHDT and FYEKMQ (reference sequence). CDR3 size: 13 residues. The DNA for the CDR3 is TGTGCCAGCAACTTACAGGGCAATCAGCCCCAGCATTTT. Amino acids: CASNLQGNQPQHF. Combining the CDR3 with reference TRBV13 and TRBJ1-5 gives the whole variable domain AAGVIQSPRHLIKEKRETATLKCYPIPRHDTVYWYQQGPGQDPQFLISFYEKMQSDKGSIPDRFSAQQFSDYHSELNMSSLELGDSALYFCASNLQGNQPQHFGDGTRLSIL.

As for this clonotype: Because the CDR3 is missing its conserved closing phenylalanine or tryptophan, this is likely a read error. The rearrangement uses TRBV6-2 or TRBV6-3 and TRBJ2-7, with D perhaps matching TRBD2 (5 bases). Trimming took 6 bases from V and 1 from J, leaving 19 bases between them. Germline values: CDR1 MNHEY, CDR2 SVGEGT. The CDR3 runs 16 residues. CDR3: CASSFSEGRGSYEQYL. CDR3 nucleotide sequence: TGTGCCAGCAGCTTCTCCGAAGGTCGGGGTTCCTACGAGCAGTACCTC.

As for this clonotype: One junction end does not reproduce the germline sequence, and a read error may be involved. The V and J genes are TRBV6-1 and TRBJ1-1; possibly TRBD1 for D (5 bases). Germline V lookup: CDR1 MNHNS, CDR2 SASEGT. This CDR3 region has 13 residues. The chain's CDR3 is CANSTSGSTEAFF. As DNA, the CDR3 is TGTGCCAACAGTACATCAGGGAGCACTGAAGCTTTCTTT.

Regarding this clonotype: Just one base apart from a much larger clone, this may be a read error. The rearrangement joins TRBV12-3 or TRBV12-4 to TRBJ2-3; 9 nucleotides agree with TRBD2. The V segment lost 2 bases and the J segment 4 bases; nucleotides outside the gene matches: 1. This CDR3 has 14 amino acids. CDR3 amino acids: CASSLRTSADTQYF. The CDR3 DNA sequence: TGTGCCAGCAGTTTACGGACTAGCGCAGATACGCAGTATTTT.

With regard to this clonotype: The conserved phenylalanine or tryptophan is not found at the CDR3 terminus, so this likely reflects a read error. This chain joins TRBV11-2 and TRBJ2-3; possible D gene TRBD1, 5 bases. The CDR3 length is 15 residues. CDR1 is SGHAT, CDR2 FQNNGV, per germline. This CDR3 is CASSWGVLSIDTQYL. The CDR3 region has the DNA TGTGCCAGCAGCTGGGGCGTCCTCAGCATAGATACTCAGTATTTA.

Worth noting for this clonotype: The junction differs from germline at one of its ends, possibly a read error. CDR3 residues: CSARSGAQEKVFF. In DNA form, the CDR3 reads TGCAGTGCACGTTCGGGAGCTCAAGAAAAAGTGTTTTTT. The chain combines TRBV20-1 with TRBJ1-4; no clear D gene. The CDR3 is 13 amino acids. Per the germline V gene, CDR1 is DFQATT and CDR2 is SNEGSKA (reference sequence).

Concerning this clonotype itself: Germline and junction disagree at one end, which may indicate a read error. This chain links TRBV29-1 with TRBJ2-5; D is possibly TRBD2 (6 bases). CDR1 SQVTM and CDR2 ANQGSEA come from the germline V gene. The CDR3 length is 12 residues. In nucleotides, the CDR3 is TGCAGTGTTGATCCGGGGAGGCAGACCCAGTACTTC. Its protein product is CSVDPGRQTQYF.

As concerns this clonotype: This may be a read error: a much more frequent sequence differs by one nucleotide. The chain recombines TRBV6-4 with TRBJ2-3; no firm D call. The ends were cut back, 4 bases at V and 0 bases at J, with 11 bases in the middle. This CDR3 is 15 amino acids long. CDR1 MRHNA and CDR2 SNTAGT come from the germline V gene. The CDR3 nucleotides read TGTGCCAGCAGTGTTGGGATGGTTAGCACAGATACGCAGTATTTT. It encodes CASSVGMVSTDTQYF.

V is TRBV7-2 and J is TRBJ2-7; 9 bases are a match to TRBD1. From germline, CDR1 is SGHTA and CDR2 FQGNSA. The length of the CDR3 is 14 residues. V was clipped by 4 bases and J by 5 bases; unmatched bases: 6. CDR3 in DNA: TGTGCCAGCAGCTCGTACAGGGGGCAGGACGAGCAGTACTTC. Translation gives CASSSYRGQDEQYF.

Points on this clonotype: One end of the junction varies from germline; a read error may be responsible. The gene calls are TRBV5-1 and TRBJ2-7, with 8 bases aligning to TRBD2. The CDR3 totals 15 residues. Per the germline V gene, CDR1 is SGHRS and CDR2 is YFSETQ. CDR3 coding DNA: TGCACCAGCAGCTTTTCGCGGGGGGACTCCTACGGGCAGTACTTC. This encodes CTSSFSRGDSYGQYF.

Details on this clonotype: This clone may be a read error of a much larger clone one base away. The V call is TRBV10-3, the J call TRBJ2-6; 9 bases match TRBD2. There are 15 residues in the CDR3. Germline V lookup: CDR1 ENHRY, CDR2 SYGVKD. The CDR3, as DNA: TGTGCCATCAGTAGCGGGGGGCCCGGGGCCAACGTCCTGGCTTTC. This gives the protein CAISSGGPGANVLAF.

This clonotype appeared a few times. The rearrangement joins TRBV24-1 to TRBJ1-3; the D gene is possibly TRBD1 (5 bases). There are 14 residues in the CDR3. Trimming took off 2 bases at V and 5 bases at J, with 9 bases between the two ends. Per the germline V gene, CDR1 is KGHDR and CDR2 is SFDVKD. The DNA of the CDR3 is TGTGCCACCAGTGATTCGGGACGGAGAAACACCATATATTTT. Translation: CATSDSGRRNTIYF.

Worth noting for this clonotype: This may stem from a read error, because a much larger clone lies one nucleotide away. The chain links TRBV20-1 to TRBJ1-1; tentative D call: TRBD1 (5 bases). The CDR3 spans 15 residues. With 1 base removed from V and 7 bases from J, the gap between germline ends came to 19 bases. Germline V gene lookup returns CDR1 DFQATT and CDR2 SNEGSKA (reference sequence). This CDR3 reads CSARVEGRGRIEAFF. CDR3 bases: TGCAGTGCTAGAGTTGAGGGGCGAGGTCGTATTGAAGCTTTCTTT.

Comment on this clonotype: The conserved phenylalanine or tryptophan is not found at the CDR3 terminus, so this likely reflects a read error. This chain uses TRBV11-2 with TRBJ1-4; maybe TRBD1 (6 bases). V was shortened by 5 bases and J by 2 bases, with 12 bases between the two germline ends. Germline assignment: CDR1 SGHAT and CDR2 FQNNGV. CDR3 length equals 15 residues. The CDR3 region is CASSAQGWTNEKLFL. Written as DNA, the CDR3 is TGTGCCAGCAGCGCCCAGGGGTGGACTAATGAAAAACTGTTTTTA.

Worth noting for this clonotype: Possible read error: a much larger clone is one base away. The chain employs TRBV28 and TRBJ2-5; D call uncertain. The CDR3 spans 11 residues. In germline, CDR1 is MDHEN, CDR2 SYDVKM. The CDR3 DNA is TGTGCCGGCAGAACGGGAGAGACCCAGTACTTC. Its protein is CAGRTGETQYF. The variable domain in full, with the rest retrieved from reference TRBV28 and TRBJ2-5, is DVKVTQSSRYLVKRTGEKVFLECVQDMDHENMFWYRQDPGLGLRLIYFSYDVKMKEKGDIPEGYSVSREKKERFSLILESASTNQTSMYLCAGRTGETQYFGPGTRLLVL.

This clonotype was observed at least ten times. V is TRBV5-1 and J is TRBJ2-7; D is possibly TRBD1 (6 bases). The germline CDR1 and CDR2 sequences are SGHRS and YFSETQ. This CDR3 region has 13 residues. With 0 bases removed from V and 3 bases from J, the gap between germline ends came to 7 bases. CDR3: CASSLEQGYEQYF. The DNA of the CDR3 is TGCGCCAGCAGCTTGGAACAGGGCTACGAGCAGTACTTC. Full variable domain (rest looked up from reference TRBV5-1 and TRBJ2-7): KAGVTQTPRYLIKTRGQQVTLSCSPISGHRSVSWYQQTPGQGLQFLFEYFSETQRNKGNFPGRFSGRQFSNSRSEMNVSTLELGDSALYLCASSLEQGYEQYFGPGTRLTVT.

This clonotype was observed at least ten times. CDR3: CASRPGLGFRDQPQHF. The CDR3 DNA follows: TGTGCCAGTAGACCTGGGTTGGGGTTTCGGGATCAGCCCCAGCATTTT. This chain links TRBV19 with TRBJ1-5, with D hard to call. This CDR3 region has 16 residues. V was cut by 6 bases and J by 5 bases, with 20 bases left in between. Germline values: CDR1 LNHDA, CDR2 SQIVND (reference sequence). The full variable domain, completed using reference TRBV19 and TRBJ1-5, is DGGITQSPKYLFRKEGQNVTLSCEQNLNHDAMYWYRQDPGQGLRLIYYSQIVNDFQKGDIAEGYSVSREKKESFPLTVTSAQKNPTAFYLCASRPGLGFRDQPQHFGDGTRLSIL.

This clonotype appeared many times. The rearrangement joins TRBV29-1 to TRBJ2-3; TRBD2 agrees at 9 bases. J was trimmed by 2 bases and V by 7 bases; bases with no gene match: 4. This CDR3 is built from 13 residues. Germline CDR1 SQVTM, CDR2 ANQGSEA. For the CDR3, the DNA is TGCAGCGCCGCGGGGGGGGTCACAGATACGCAGTATTTT. The encoded protein is CSAAGGVTDTQYF.

This clonotype was seen many times. The chain links TRBV6-5 to TRBJ1-3; 7 bases match TRBD1. V was pared by 4 bases and J by 0 bases, with 6 bases of the junction left unmatched. This CDR3 is built from 16 residues. In germline, CDR1 is MNHEY, CDR2 SVGAGI. CDR3 bases: TGTGCCAGCAGTTTAGACAGGGCCAACTCTGGAAACACCATATATTTT. Protein sequence: CASSLDRANSGNTIYF.

The V call is TRBV6-5, the J call TRBJ2-1, with a possible D match to TRBD1 (6 bases). Germline loops: CDR1 MNHEY, CDR2 SVGAGI. Trimming pared 7 bases from V and 13 bases from J, leaving 20 bases between. The CDR3 contains 13 residues. This CDR3 reads CASNCRVAGAQFF. As DNA, the CDR3 is TGTGCCAGCAATTGCCGGGTGGCAGGGGCTCAGTTCTTC.

In its sample, this clonotype was seen a few times. Since a much larger clone is just one base distant, this may be a read error. V and J are TRBV6-1 and TRBJ2-5, with a possible D match to TRBD2 (6 bases). The CDR3 covers 14 residues. The V gene's germline CDR1 is MNHNS and CDR2 SASEGT. CDR3 protein: CANSEARGPGTQYF. CDR3 coding DNA: TGTGCCAACAGTGAAGCGCGGGGTCCAGGGACCCAGTACTTC.

In this sample, this clonotype turned up once. V is TRBV24-1 and J is TRBJ2-1, with no clear D. The ends were cut back, 0 bases at V and 2 bases at J, with 16 bases in the middle. The CDR3 covers 18 residues. The germline CDR1 and CDR2 sequences are KGHDR and SFDVKD. The CDR3 loop reads CATSDLQLTPSTYNEQFF. The CDR3 DNA is TGTGCCACCAGTGATTTGCAACTTACCCCCTCTACCTACAATGAGCAGTTCTTC.

Notes on this clonotype: At one of its ends the junction is not consistent with the germline gene, which may arise from a read error. The chain joins TRBV6-6 to TRBJ2-7; 7 bases map to TRBD2. The V gene's germline CDR1 is MNHNY and CDR2 SVGAGI (reference sequence). CDR3 length: 16 residues. The CDR3 here is CASSYLGAGSSYEQYF. The CDR3 DNA reads as TGTGCCAGCAGTTACCTAGGAGCGGGATCCTCCTATGAGCAGTACTTC.

This clonotype appeared many times. The chain couples TRBV6-5 to TRBJ2-7, with 9 bases identical to TRBD1. This CDR3 contains 14 residues. The germline V gene has CDR1 MNHEY and CDR2 SVGAGI. J gave up 2 bases and V 5 bases, and 4 bases lay outside the gene matches. The CDR3 reads CASSNTGGTYEQYF. The CDR3 coding sequence is TGTGCCAGCAGTAATACAGGGGGCACCTACGAGCAGTACTTC.

Notes on this clonotype: The junction departs from germline at one end; a sequencing error may be responsible. V usage is TRBV11-2 and J usage is TRBJ2-6, with D maybe TRBD2 (6 bases). The CDR3 loop spans 17 amino acids. The germline V gene has CDR1 SGHAT and CDR2 FQNNGV. The chain's CDR3 is CASSSRRGNTGANVLIF. CDR3 DNA sequence: TGTGCCAGCAGCTCCCGGCGGGGTAACACTGGGGCCAACGTCCTGATTTTC.

The chain is built from TRBV10-2 and TRBJ2-3; the D is unclear. This CDR3 region has 14 residues. The V end lost 8 bases, the J end lost 8 bases, and 20 bases lay between the germline ends. Germline CDR1 and CDR2: WSHSY and SAAADI. The CDR3 region has the DNA TGCGCCAGCTCCACGAGCCCCTTCGCAGTTACGCAGTATTTT. This encodes CASSTSPFAVTQYF.